The source of this TCR beta chain is a study of identical twins. This clonotype was seen at least ten times. Its antigen is still unknown. Overall study results and limits: These conclusions were based on statistical analysis (cross-sectional, not following the same donors). Memory repertoires lacked the insertion deficit that abundant cord blood beta clonotypes showed.

TCRdb re-called the 5' RACE reads through MiXCR, storing one row per CDR3 protein. This sample has 400,000 or so distinct CDR3 sequences, with approximately 10% found just once. V was trimmed by 0 bases and J by 4 bases, leaving 13 bases between them. The CDR3 has 16 residues. Germline lookup yields CDR1 SGDLS and CDR2 YYNGEE. Among all donors, each was a healthy Caucasian. This sequence originates from a woman aged 45-65 years in good health. Sequencing used naive T cells sorted from blood. The V gene is TRBV9, the J gene TRBJ2-2; D is uncertain. CDR3 DNA sequence: TGTGCCAGCAGCGTAGAGGTCAATACCTTCACCGGGGAGCTGTTTTTT. Translated: CASSVEVNTFTGELFF.